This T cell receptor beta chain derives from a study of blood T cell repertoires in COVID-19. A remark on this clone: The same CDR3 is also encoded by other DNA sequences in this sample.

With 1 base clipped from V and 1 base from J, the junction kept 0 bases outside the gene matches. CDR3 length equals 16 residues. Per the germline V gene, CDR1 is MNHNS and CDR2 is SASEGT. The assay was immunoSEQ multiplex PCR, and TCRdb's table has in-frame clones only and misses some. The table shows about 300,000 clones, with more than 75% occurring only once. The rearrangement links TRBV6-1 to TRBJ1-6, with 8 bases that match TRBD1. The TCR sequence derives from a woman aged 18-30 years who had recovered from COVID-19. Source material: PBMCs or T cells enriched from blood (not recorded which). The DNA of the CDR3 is TGTGCCAGCAGTGAAGGACAGGGGTCCTATAATTCACCCCTCCACTTT. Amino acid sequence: CASSEGQGSYNSPLHF.